Given below is one T cell receptor beta chain in context. The CDR3 is made up of 18 amino acids. Germline loops: CDR1 SGHVS, CDR2 FQNEAQ. V dropped 3 bases and J dropped 5 bases, with 25 bases sitting between them. The data stem from a study of shared clonotypes between healthy human individuals. In the naive CD8 group, cells lacked CD45RO and were positively selected for CCR7, so terminally differentiated effector memory CD45RA+ cells were left out. In the sorted-subset replicate PCRs, 200 ng DNA, 29,000 or so T cell genomes, was used. Assay: immunoSEQ multiplex PCR; the TCRdb copy retains only in-frame clones and omits some. Of millions of clones listed, about 92% are singletons.

J is TRBJ2-5 and V is TRBV7-8; D perhaps matches TRBD1 (5 bases). What was sequenced was naive CD8+ T cells from PBMCs. This TCR was recovered from a man aged 18 to 35 in good health. Some clones in this sample may be carry-over from other donors' samples. CDR3 amino acids: CASSFPADPEPKGETQYF. Here the CDR3 DNA reads TGTGCCAGCAGCTTCCCGGCGGACCCCGAACCAAAGGGGGAGACCCAGTACTTC.